The 18 T cell receptor beta chains presented below share a single source sample, sequenced in a study of blood T cell repertoires in COVID-19. Profiling relied on immunoSEQ multiplex PCR, and the TCRdb table lists in-frame clones only, not all of them. The data show about 59,000 clones, 75% to 95% seen once. The material sequenced was peripheral blood. The source is a man older than 75 with acute or convalescent COVID-19.

V is TRBV6-6 and J is TRBJ2-2, with 10 nucleotides matching TRBD2. The CDR3 consists of 16 residues. Germline V gene lookup returns CDR1 MNHNY and CDR2 SVGAGI (reference sequence). The V and J ends lost 3 bases and 5 bases, in that order; junction bases with no gene match: 6. The CDR3 nucleotides are TGTGCCAGCAGTTATCCGAGCGGGGGGGGTACCGGGGAGCTGTTTTTT. Translation: CASSYPSGGGTGELFF.

The chain carries TRBV19 and TRBJ2-4, with 9 bases fitting TRBD1. There are 17 residues in the CDR3. V trimming: 4 bases; J trimming: 7 bases; junction bases outside the gene matches: 14. The germline V gene encodes CDR1 LNHDA and CDR2 SQIVND (reference sequence). In nucleotides, the CDR3 is TGTGCCAGTAGTACACTCGTAGGTGGGACAGGGTCGAACATTCAGTACTTC. It yields the protein CASSTLVGGTGSNIQYF.

The chain is built from TRBV5-1 and TRBJ1-4, with D possibly TRBD1 on 5 matching bases. The CDR3 runs to 14 residues. V gave up 2 bases and J gave up 5 bases, with 10 bases separating them. From germline, CDR1 is SGHRS and CDR2 YFSETQ. CDR3 sequence (DNA): TGCGCCAGCAGCTTTTCACAGGACAATGAAAAACTGTTTTTT. As protein: CASSFSQDNEKLFF.

The chain recombines TRBV2 with TRBJ1-6, with 8 bases identical to TRBD1. The germline CDR1 and CDR2 sequences are SNHLY and FYNNEI. With 4 bases clipped from V and 3 bases from J, the junction kept 2 bases outside the gene matches. The CDR3 runs 15 residues. In DNA form, the CDR3 reads TGTGCCAGCAGTGGAGGGACAGGCTATAATTCACCCCTCCACTTT. This sequence encodes CASSGGTGYNSPLHF.

This chain links TRBV11-3 with TRBJ2-2, with a weak D call TRBD2 (6 bases). This CDR3 spans 16 amino acids. Germline lookup yields CDR1 SGHNT and CDR2 YENEEA. Trimming pared 4 bases from V and 5 bases from J, leaving 17 bases between. As DNA, the CDR3 is TGTGCCAGCAGCTGGGCCTCTGTCGGGGGAACCGGGGAGCTGTTTTTT. Protein: CASSWASVGGTGELFF.

The J gene is TRBJ2-2, the V gene TRBV5-4; perhaps TRBD1 as D (7 bases). Germline CDR1 reads SGHNT; CDR2 reads YYREEE (reference sequence). This CDR3 is 18 amino acids long. With 3 bases removed from V and 3 bases from J, the gap between germline ends came to 21 bases. DNA for the CDR3: TGTGCCAGCAGCTGGGAGACAGGGCCCGGGGGCTACACCGGGGAGCTGTTTTTT. The encoded protein is CASSWETGPGGYTGELFF.

V and J are TRBV3-1 (or the pseudogene TRBV3-2) and TRBJ1-4; D is ambiguous. The CDR3 sequence is 15 residues long. V lost 0 bases, J lost 1 base, and 6 bases lay in between. Germline V lookup: CDR1 LGHDT, CDR2 YNNKEL (reference sequence). This CDR3 reads CASSQETGTNEKLFF. The CDR3 DNA sequence: TGTGCCAGCAGCCAAGAAACCGGAACTAATGAAAAACTGTTTTTT.

The rearrangement links TRBV2 to TRBJ2-7; 10 positions agree with TRBD2. CDR3 size: 14 residues. V was pared by 5 bases and J by 7 bases, with 8 bases of the junction left unmatched. The germline V gene has CDR1 SNHLY and CDR2 FYNNEI. This CDR3 reads CASSNSGGAGEQYF. CDR3 nucleotides: TGTGCCAGCAGTAACAGCGGGGGGGCGGGAGAGCAGTACTTC.

The CDR3 spells CASSRDSLSYNSPLHF. The DNA of the CDR3 is TGTGCCAGCAGCCGGGACAGTCTCTCCTATAATTCACCCCTCCACTTT. The chain is built from TRBV27 and TRBJ1-6, with 7 positions matching TRBD1. This CDR3 contains 16 residues. The V and J ends lost 6 bases and 0 bases, in that order; junction bases with no gene match: 5. CDR1 and CDR2 from the germline V gene are MNHEY and SMNVEV (reference sequence).

The V call is TRBV4-1, the J call TRBJ1-6; D not certain. Trimming took 1 base from V and 10 from J, leaving 8 bases between them. The CDR3 extends over 13 amino acids. Germline V CDR1 and CDR2: MGHRA, YSYEKL. CDR3 protein: CASSQVEGSPLHF. In DNA form, the CDR3 reads TGCGCCAGCAGCCAAGTAGAGGGATCACCCCTCCACTTT.

The V and J genes are TRBV19 and TRBJ2-7; 10 bases are shared with TRBD2. The ends lost 5 bases at V and 2 bases at J; junction bases unmatched: 6. This CDR3 has 15 residues. The germline V gene encodes CDR1 LNHDA and CDR2 SQIVND (reference sequence). The CDR3 region has the DNA TGTGCCAGTAGTGTTGGACTAGCGGAAACCTACGAGCAGTACTTC. This translates into CASSVGLAETYEQYF.

The rearrangement uses TRBV7-9 and TRBJ1-5, with D tentatively TRBD1 (6 bases). V dropped 3 bases and J dropped 0 bases, with 6 bases sitting between them. This CDR3 has 14 residues. Germline V gives CDR1 SEHNR, CDR2 FQNEAQ (reference sequence). CDR3 bases: TGTGCCAGCAGCTTGGGGGCTAGCAATCAGCCCCAGCATTTT. Protein sequence: CASSLGASNQPQHF.

The chain carries TRBV7-9 and TRBJ2-7, with D unresolved. Trimming stripped 5 bases from V and 2 bases from J, with 22 bases between. This CDR3 is built from 17 residues. Germline CDR1 and CDR2: SEHNR and FQNEAQ (reference sequence). CDR3 region: CASSHSRSASTTYEQYF. The CDR3 DNA is TGTGCCAGCAGCCACTCTAGGTCGGCTTCTACAACCTACGAGCAGTACTTC.

The rearrangement links TRBV2 to TRBJ1-5, with TRBD1 matching 9 bases. The CDR3 runs to 15 residues. The trim removed 8 bases at V and 3 bases at J, leaving 8 bases unmatched. CDR1 is SNHLY and CDR2 is FYNNEI in the germline V gene. The chain's CDR3 is CASATGQGDNQPQHF. The DNA for the CDR3 is TGTGCCAGCGCGACGGGACAGGGAGACAATCAGCCCCAGCATTTT.

Only one count was recorded for this clone. The rearrangement joins TRBV11-3 to TRBJ2-1; D remains unclear. Germline-derived CDR1 and CDR2 are SGHNT and YENEEA. Trimming stripped 0 bases from V and 4 bases from J, with 7 bases between. This CDR3 spans 14 amino acids. Here the CDR3 DNA reads TGTGCCAGCAGCTTAGATAACGGGTACAATGAGCAGTTCTTC. It yields the protein CASSLDNGYNEQFF.

The chain carries TRBV6-6 and TRBJ1-2; D gene ambiguous. The CDR3 consists of 14 residues. Trimming took 6 bases from V and 4 from J, leaving 15 bases between them. In germline, CDR1 is MNHNY, CDR2 SVGAGI (reference sequence). CDR3 in amino acids: CASRSSGEPYGYTF. In DNA form, the CDR3 reads TGTGCCAGCAGATCATCCGGGGAACCCTATGGCTACACCTTC.

The chain has TRBV7-2 and TRBJ1-5; D is uncertain. The V gene's germline CDR1 is SGHTA and CDR2 FQGNSA. V was pared by 5 bases and J by 2 bases, with 16 bases between. CDR3 length: 16 amino acids. As DNA, the CDR3 is TGTGCCAGCAGCCCCAGCGCAGCCTGGGGCAATCAGCCCCAGCATTTT. Protein: CASSPSAAWGNQPQHF.

The V gene is TRBV28, the J gene TRBJ2-7, with a possible D match to TRBD1 (6 bases). This CDR3 is built from 14 residues. Per germline, CDR1 MDHEN and CDR2 SYDVKM. Trimming stripped 5 bases from V and 6 bases from J, with 17 bases between. CDR3 bases: TGTGCCAGCAGTCCCCCGCAGGGGTACGGCGAGCAGTACTTC. This sequence encodes CASSPPQGYGEQYF.